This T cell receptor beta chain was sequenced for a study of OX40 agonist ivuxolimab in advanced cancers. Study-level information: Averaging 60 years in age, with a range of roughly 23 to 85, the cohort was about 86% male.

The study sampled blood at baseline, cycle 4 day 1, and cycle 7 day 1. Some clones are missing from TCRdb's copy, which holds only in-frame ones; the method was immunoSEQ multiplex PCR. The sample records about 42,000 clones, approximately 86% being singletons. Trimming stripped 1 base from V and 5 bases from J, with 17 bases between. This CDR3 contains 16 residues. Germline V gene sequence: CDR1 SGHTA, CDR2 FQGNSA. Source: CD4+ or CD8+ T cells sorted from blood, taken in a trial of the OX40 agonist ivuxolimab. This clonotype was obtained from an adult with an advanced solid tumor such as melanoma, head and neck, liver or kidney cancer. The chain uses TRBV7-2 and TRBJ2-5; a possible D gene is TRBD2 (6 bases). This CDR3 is CASSLVSGVRGETQYF. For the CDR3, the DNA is TGTGCCAGCAGCTTAGTATCGGGGGTCCGAGGGGAGACCCAGTACTTC. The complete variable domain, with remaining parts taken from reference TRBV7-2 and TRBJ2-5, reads GAGVSQSPSNKVTEKGKDVELRCDPISGHTALYWYRQSLGQGLEFLIYFQGNSAPDKSGLPSDRFSAERTGGSVSTLTIQRTQQEDSAVYLCASSLVSGVRGETQYFGPGTRLLVL.